Listed below are T cell receptor beta chains from one sample, sequenced in a study of blood T cell repertoires in COVID-19. Generated by immunoSEQ multiplex PCR, the TCRdb table keeps only in-frame clones and is missing some. The repertoire holds approximately 68,000 clones, with more than 60% as singletons. Sequences were obtained from peripheral blood. The receptor source for this set is a woman aged 45-60 years with acute or convalescent COVID-19. Both conserved end residues are trimmed from each CDR3. Each record gives: V gene, J gene, CDR3 protein.

TRBV2	TRBJ1-2	ASRARANYGYT
TRBV30	TRBJ1-5	AWSDRGLYNQPQH
TRBV11-2	TRBJ2-1	ASSLANGGWNEQF
TRBV7-3	TRBJ2-3	ASSLTHSGPTDTQY
TRBV2	TRBJ2-1	ASSTGTSSYNEQF
TRBV11-2	TRBJ2-1	ASSSGPGGEQF
TRBV5-1	TRBJ2-6	ASSRRETGGAFGANVLT
TRBV19	TRBJ1-6	ASSETGSNSPLH
TRBV10-3	TRBJ1-4	AISESGQSTNEKLF
TRBV7-3	TRBJ2-7	ASSLSSAGLYEQY
TRBV18	TRBJ1-1	ASSPPGQGYAEAF
TRBV14	TRBJ2-1	ASNQVVRGEQF
TRBV11-2	TRBJ2-1	ASIPSGFDEQF
TRBV10-3	TRBJ2-7	AISGGQGDEQY
TRBV6-5	TRBJ1-5	ASSYSWQGSQPQH
TRBV7-9	TRBJ1-1	ASTSRDIRGTEAF
TRBV5-1	TRBJ2-7	ASSSSSGRAYEQY
TRBV2	TRBJ2-5	ASTDLGAQETQY
TRBV5-1	TRBJ2-5	ASGATGQIRETQY
TRBV7-9	TRBJ2-5	ASSVQGGGETQY
TRBV28	TRBJ1-1	ASSLGGGSNTEAF
TRBV2	TRBJ1-1	ASRVQGREAF
TRBV7-2	TRBJ2-7	ASSMSLAGGFDEQY
TRBV30	TRBJ2-3	ALADGYSDTQY
TRBV9	TRBJ1-1	ASSFQTGVDTEAF
TRBV24-1	TRBJ2-1	ATSDGDLSYNEQF
TRBV5-1	TRBJ2-1	ASGVAGAYNEQF
TRBV5-5	TRBJ2-7	ASSLRTGGVEQY
TRBV6-5	TRBJ2-1	ASSLDFYNEQF
TRBV9	TRBJ2-1	ASSASGGAKNEQF
TRBV2	TRBJ1-2	ASSATGGDGYGYT
TRBV2	TRBJ2-5	ATRGGSPLAGGETQY
TRBV2	TRBJ1-5	ASNLDKGAGGQPQH
TRBV3-1/TRBV3-2	TRBJ1-6	ASNSPGDRVSSPLH
TRBV4-2	TRBJ1-4	ASSQSSGTGDEKLF
TRBV28	TRBJ2-7	ASGTAPTYEQY
TRBV10-2	TRBJ1-6	ASRWGQGDSPLH
TRBV30	TRBJ1-1	ASDRWNTEAF
TRBV27	TRBJ2-4	ASRGQGNIQY
TRBV3-1/TRBV3-2	TRBJ2-5	ASSLAGDWETQY
TRBV4-1	TRBJ2-4	ASSQVWDSKNIQY
TRBV10-3	TRBJ2-1	ATRTGSYNEQF
TRBV7-4	TRBJ2-7	ASSVGGGVTYEQY
TRBV28	TRBJ2-5	ASNSGTAKETQY
TRBV3-1/TRBV3-2	TRBJ2-1	ASSQAKWVAGLVEQF
TRBV7-3	TRBJ2-5	ASSLTGDFAAQY
TRBV19	TRBJ2-5	ASSSQAGGETQY
TRBV29-1	TRBJ2-3	SVYGGSVRDTQY
TRBV7-8	TRBJ1-5	ASSQDNHDQPQH
TRBV7-9	TRBJ1-6	ASTWTELSPLH
TRBV7-9	TRBJ1-1	ASIRQGSTEAF
TRBV5-1	TRBJ2-7	ASSYGMRVEQY
TRBV7-9	TRBJ1-2	ASSFGRTGLETYGYT
TRBV18	TRBJ2-1	ASSPTVSSYNEQF
TRBV5-6	TRBJ2-1	ASSMGADEQF
TRBV13	TRBJ1-2	ASSHEQGIGYGYT
TRBV28	TRBJ2-7	ASAGQVSYEQY